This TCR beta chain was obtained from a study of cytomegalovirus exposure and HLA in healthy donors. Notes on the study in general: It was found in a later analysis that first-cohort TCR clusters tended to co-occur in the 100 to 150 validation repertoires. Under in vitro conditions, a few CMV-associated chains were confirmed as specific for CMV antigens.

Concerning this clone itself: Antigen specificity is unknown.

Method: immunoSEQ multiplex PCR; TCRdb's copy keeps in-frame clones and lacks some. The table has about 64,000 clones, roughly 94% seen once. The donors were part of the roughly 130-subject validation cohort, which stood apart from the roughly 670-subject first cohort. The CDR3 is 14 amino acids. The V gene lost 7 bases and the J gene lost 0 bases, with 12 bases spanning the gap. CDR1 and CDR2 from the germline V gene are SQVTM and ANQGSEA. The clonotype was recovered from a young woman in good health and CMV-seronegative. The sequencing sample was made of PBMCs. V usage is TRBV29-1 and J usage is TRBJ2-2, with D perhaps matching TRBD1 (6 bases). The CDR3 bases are TGCAGCGGCACGACAGGTTCGAACACCGGGGAGCTGTTTTTT. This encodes CSGTTGSNTGELFF.